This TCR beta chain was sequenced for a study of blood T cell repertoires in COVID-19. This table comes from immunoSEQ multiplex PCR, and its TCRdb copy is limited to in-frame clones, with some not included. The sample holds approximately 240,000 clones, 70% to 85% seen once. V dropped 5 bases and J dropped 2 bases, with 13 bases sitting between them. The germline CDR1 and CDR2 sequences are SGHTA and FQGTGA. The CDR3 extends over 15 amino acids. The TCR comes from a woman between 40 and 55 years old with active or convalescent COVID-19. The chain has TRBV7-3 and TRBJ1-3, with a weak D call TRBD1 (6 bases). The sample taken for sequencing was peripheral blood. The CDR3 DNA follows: TGTGCCAGCAGCCGGGGACATTCCCCTGGAAACACCATATATTTT. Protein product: CASSRGHSPGNTIYF.